This T cell receptor beta chain was captured in a study of prognosis after radiotherapy for stage I lung cancer. The wider study: Adenocarcinoma was the tumor type in approximately twelve patients, squamous cell carcinoma in about 7.

The length of the CDR3 is 14 residues. Per the germline V gene, CDR1 is SNHLY and CDR2 is FYNNEI. The V and J ends lost 7 bases and 2 bases, in that order; junction bases with no gene match: 5. With two-round multiplex PCR, TCR beta CDR3 sequences were amplified from genomic DNA. Round one of PCR was performed, and it used primers specific to each TRBV and TRBJ gene. TCRdb reanalysed the multiplex PCR reads using MiXCR and keeps one entry per CDR3 protein. The sample yields roughly 27,000 distinct CDR3 sequences, around 45% seen once. On this clonotype itself: The antigen is not known.

General study findings and limits: It was in patients who developed distant metastases that Shannon entropy after stereotactic body radiation therapy was lower.

The V call is TRBV2, the J call TRBJ2-1, with 7 bases aligning to TRBD1. The source is a donor aged 50 or older with non-small cell lung cancer. The material was PBMCs, obtained before or after stereotactic body radiation therapy (not recorded which). Written as DNA, the CDR3 is TGTGCCAGCAAGGACAGGATCGCCTACAATGAGCAGTTCTTC. Translating it yields CASKDRIAYNEQFF.